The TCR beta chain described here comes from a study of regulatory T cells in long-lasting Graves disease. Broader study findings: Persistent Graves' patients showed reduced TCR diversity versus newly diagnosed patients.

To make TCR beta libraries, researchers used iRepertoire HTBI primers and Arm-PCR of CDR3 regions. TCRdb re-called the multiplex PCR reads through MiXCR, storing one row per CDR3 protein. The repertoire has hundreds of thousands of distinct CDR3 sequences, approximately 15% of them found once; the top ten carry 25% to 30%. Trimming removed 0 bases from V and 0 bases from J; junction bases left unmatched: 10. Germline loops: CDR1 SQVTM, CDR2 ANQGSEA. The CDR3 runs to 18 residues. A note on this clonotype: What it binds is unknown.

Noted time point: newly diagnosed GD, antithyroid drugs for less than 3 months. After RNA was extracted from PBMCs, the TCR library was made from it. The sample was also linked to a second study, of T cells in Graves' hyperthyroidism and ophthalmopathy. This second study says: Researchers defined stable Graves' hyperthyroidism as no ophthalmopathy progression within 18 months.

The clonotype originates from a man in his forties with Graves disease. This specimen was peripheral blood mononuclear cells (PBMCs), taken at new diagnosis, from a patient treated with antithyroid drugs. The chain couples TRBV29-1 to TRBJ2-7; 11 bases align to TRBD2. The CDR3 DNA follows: TGCAGCGTTGAAGATCCCCTAGCGGGGGGCCAACACTCCTACGAGCAGTACTTC. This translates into CSVEDPLAGGQHSYEQYF.